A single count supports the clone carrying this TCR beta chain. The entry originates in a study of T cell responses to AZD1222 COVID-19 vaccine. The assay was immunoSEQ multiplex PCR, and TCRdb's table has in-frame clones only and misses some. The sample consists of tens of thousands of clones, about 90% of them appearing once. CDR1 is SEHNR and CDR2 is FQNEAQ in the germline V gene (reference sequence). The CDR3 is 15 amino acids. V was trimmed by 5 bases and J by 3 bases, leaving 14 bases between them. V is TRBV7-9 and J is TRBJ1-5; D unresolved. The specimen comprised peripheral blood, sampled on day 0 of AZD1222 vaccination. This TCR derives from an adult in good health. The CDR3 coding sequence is TGTGCCAGCAGCCCTTCGGGCCAGAACAATCAGCCCCAGCATTTT. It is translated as CASSPSGQNNQPQHF.